This T cell receptor beta chain was found in a study of human T cells and chemical hapten exposure. Study summary: Alopecia areata, totalis or universalis affected patients who were mostly female.

V shed 1 base, J shed 6 bases, and the junction held 5 bases outside the gene matches. CDR1 and CDR2 from the germline V gene are LGHDT and YNNKEL (reference sequence). The CDR3 has 14 amino acids. This clonotype was seen a handful of times. The time point: patch test 1, 2 weeks after DPC sensitization. The treatment here: therapeutic diphenylcyclopropenone sensitization with weekly scalp DPC. Separate cDNA molecules received unique molecular identifiers, which the library attached to them. Original methodology: Ranging from roughly 20,000 to 690,600, TCR counts per sample had a median value of approximately 95,000. One entry per CDR3 protein results from TCRdb running MiXCR on the RACE reads. The V and J calls were determined by TCRdb, not by the authors. Of about 120,000 distinct CDR3 sequences in the sample, 12% to 15% are singletons; the top ten hold around 0.99%.

The sequence was collected from a man between 18 and 29 years old with alopecia areata. Some clones in this sample may be carry-over from other donors' samples. The source material was whole blood, sampled in connection with sensitization to the hapten diphenylcyclopropenone (DPC). V gene TRBV3-1 combines with J gene TRBJ2-7, with TRBD1 matching 8 bases. CDR3 residues: CASSQGRTGREQYV. The CDR3 nucleotides are TGTGCCAGCAGCCAAGGCCGGACAGGGCGCGAGCAGTACGTC.